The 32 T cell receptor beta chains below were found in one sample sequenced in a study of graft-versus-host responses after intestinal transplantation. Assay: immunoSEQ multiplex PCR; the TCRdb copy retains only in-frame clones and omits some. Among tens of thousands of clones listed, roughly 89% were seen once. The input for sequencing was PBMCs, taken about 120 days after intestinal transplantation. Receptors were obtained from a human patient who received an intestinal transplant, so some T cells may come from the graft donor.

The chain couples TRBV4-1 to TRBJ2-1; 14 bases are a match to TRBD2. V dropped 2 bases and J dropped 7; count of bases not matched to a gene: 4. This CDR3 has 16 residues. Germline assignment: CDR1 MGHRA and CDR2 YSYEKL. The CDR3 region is CASSQQTSGGANEQFF. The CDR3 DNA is TGCGCCAGCAGCCAACAGACTAGCGGGGGGGCGAATGAGCAGTTCTTC.

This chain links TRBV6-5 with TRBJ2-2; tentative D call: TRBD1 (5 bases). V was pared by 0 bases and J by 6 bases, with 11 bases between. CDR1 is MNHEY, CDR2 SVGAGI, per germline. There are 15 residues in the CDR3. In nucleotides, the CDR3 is TGTGCCAGCAGTTACTCCGGATGGGGCTCCGGGGAGCTGTTTTTT. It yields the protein CASSYSGWGSGELFF.

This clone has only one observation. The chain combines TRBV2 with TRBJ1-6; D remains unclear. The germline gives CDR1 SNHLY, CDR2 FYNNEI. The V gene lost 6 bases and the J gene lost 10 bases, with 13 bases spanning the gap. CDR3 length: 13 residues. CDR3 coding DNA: TGTGCCAGCAGCGAGGAGCGGGAGTCACCCCTCCACTTT. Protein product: CASSEERESPLHF.

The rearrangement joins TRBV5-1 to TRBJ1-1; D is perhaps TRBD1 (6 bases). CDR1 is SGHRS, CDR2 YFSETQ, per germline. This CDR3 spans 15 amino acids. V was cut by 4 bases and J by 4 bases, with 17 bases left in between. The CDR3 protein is CASSQWDNGGTEAFF. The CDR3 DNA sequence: TGCGCCAGCAGCCAATGGGACAACGGGGGCACTGAAGCTTTCTTT.

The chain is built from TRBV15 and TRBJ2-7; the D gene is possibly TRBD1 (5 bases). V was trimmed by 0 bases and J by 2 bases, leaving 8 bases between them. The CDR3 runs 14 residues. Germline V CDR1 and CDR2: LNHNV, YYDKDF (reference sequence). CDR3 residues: CATSRDQGPYEQYF. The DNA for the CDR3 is TGTGCCACCAGCAGAGATCAGGGTCCCTACGAGCAGTACTTC.

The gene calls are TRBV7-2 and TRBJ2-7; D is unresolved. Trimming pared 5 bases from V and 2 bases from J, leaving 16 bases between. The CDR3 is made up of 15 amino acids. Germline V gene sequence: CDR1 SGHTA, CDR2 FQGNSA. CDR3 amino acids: CASSPRTGSAYEQYF. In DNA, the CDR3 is TGTGCCAGCAGCCCGCGGACGGGCAGCGCCTACGAGCAGTACTTC.

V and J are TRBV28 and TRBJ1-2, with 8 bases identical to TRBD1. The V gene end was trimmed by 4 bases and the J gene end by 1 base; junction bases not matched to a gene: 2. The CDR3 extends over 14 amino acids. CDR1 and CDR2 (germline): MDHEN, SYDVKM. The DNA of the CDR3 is TGTGCCAGCAGTTCGGGACAGGATAACTATGGCTACACCTTC. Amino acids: CASSSGQDNYGYTF.

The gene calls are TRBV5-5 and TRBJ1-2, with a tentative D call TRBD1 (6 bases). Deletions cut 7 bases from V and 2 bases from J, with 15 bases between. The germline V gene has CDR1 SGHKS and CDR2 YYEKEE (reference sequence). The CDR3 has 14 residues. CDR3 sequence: CASENTGRNYGYTF. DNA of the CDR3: TGTGCCAGCGAGAATACAGGGAGGAACTATGGCTACACCTTC.

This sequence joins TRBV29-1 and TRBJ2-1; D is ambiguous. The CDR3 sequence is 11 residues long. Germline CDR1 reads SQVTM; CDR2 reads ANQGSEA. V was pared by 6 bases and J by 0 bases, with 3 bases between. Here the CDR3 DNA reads TGCAGCGTGAGCTCCTACAATGAGCAGTTCTTC. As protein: CSVSSYNEQFF.

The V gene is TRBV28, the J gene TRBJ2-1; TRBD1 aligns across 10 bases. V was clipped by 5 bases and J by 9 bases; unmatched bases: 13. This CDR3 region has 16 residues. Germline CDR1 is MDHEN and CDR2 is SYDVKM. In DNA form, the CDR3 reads TGTGCCAGCAGTCCCCCGGGACAGGGGCCTGGGAGTGAGCAGTTCTTC. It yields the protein CASSPPGQGPGSEQFF.

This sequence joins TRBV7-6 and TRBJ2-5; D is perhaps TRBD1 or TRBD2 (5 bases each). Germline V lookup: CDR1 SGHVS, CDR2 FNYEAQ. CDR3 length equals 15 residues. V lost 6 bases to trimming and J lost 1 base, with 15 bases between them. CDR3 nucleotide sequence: TGTGCCAGCAGTATTATGGGGGTCTTCCAAGAGACCCAGTACTTC. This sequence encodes CASSIMGVFQETQYF.

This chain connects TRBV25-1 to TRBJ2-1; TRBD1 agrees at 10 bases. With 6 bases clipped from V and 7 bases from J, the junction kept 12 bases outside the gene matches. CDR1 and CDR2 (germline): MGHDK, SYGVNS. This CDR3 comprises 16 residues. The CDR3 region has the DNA TGTGCCAGCAGGGGGGACAGGGGAATTAATTGGAATGAGCAGTTCTTC. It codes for CASRGDRGINWNEQFF.

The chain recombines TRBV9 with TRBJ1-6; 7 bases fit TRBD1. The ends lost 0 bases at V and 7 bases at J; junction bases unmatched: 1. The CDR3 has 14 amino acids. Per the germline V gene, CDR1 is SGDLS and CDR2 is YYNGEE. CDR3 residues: CASSVAGGNSPLHF. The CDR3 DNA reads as TGTGCCAGCAGCGTAGCAGGGGGAAATTCACCCCTCCACTTT.

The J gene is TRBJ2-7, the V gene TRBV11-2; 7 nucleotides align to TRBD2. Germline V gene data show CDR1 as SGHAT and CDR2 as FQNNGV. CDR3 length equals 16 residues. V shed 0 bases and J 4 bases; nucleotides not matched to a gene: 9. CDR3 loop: CASSLDRLGGRYEQYF. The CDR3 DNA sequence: TGTGCCAGCAGCTTAGATCGTTTGGGCGGGAGATACGAGCAGTACTTC.

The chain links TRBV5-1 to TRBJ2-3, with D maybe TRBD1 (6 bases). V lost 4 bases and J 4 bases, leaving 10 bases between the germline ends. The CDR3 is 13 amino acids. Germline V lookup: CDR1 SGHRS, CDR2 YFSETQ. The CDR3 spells CASSPQGPDTQYF. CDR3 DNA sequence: TGCGCCAGCAGCCCGCAGGGGCCAGATACGCAGTATTTT.

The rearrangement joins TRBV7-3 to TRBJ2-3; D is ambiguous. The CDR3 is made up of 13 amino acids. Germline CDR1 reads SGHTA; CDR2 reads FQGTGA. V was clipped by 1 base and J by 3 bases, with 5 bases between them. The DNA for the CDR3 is TGTGCCAGCAGCTTAATAAAGACAGATACGCAGTATTTT. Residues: CASSLIKTDTQYF.

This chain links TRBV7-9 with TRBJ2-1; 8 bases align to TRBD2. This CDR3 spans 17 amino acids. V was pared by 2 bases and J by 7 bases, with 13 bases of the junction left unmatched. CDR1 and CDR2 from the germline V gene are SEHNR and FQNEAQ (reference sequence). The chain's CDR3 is CASSLSPTGGRGNEQFF. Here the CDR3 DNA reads TGTGCCAGCAGCTTATCCCCTACGGGGGGGCGGGGTAATGAGCAGTTCTTC. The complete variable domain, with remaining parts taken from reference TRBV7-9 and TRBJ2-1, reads DTGVSQNPRHKITKRGQNVTFRCDPISEHNRLYWYRQTLGQGPEFLTYFQNEAQLEKSRLLSDRFSAERPKGSFSTLEIQRTEQGDSAMYLCASSLSPTGGRGNEQFFGPGTRLTVL.

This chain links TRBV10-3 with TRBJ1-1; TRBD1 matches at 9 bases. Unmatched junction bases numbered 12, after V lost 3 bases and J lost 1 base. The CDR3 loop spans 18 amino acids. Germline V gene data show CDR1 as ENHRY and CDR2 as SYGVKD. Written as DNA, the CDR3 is TGTGCCATCAGTGAATACAGGGGGCAAAGAGTTTCGAACACTGAAGCTTTCTTT. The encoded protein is CAISEYRGQRVSNTEAFF.

CDR3: CASSPKENSPLHF. The CDR3 DNA reads as TGTGCCAGCTCACCAAAAGAGAATTCACCCCTCCACTTT. J is TRBJ1-6 and V is TRBV18; D remains unclear. Trimming pared 2 bases from V and 7 bases from J, leaving 6 bases between. Germline V gene data show CDR1 as KGHSH and CDR2 as LQKENI. The CDR3 loop spans 13 amino acids.

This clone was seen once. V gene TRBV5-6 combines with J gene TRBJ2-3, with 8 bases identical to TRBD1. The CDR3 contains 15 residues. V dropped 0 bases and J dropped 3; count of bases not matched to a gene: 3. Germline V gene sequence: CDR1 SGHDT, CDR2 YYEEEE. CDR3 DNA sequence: TGTGCCAGCAGCTTGGGGACAGGGCTGACAGATACGCAGTATTTT. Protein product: CASSLGTGLTDTQYF.

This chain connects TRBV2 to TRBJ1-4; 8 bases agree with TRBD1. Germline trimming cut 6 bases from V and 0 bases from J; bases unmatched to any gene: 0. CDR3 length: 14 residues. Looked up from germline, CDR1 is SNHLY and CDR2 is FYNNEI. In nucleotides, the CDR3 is TGTGCCAGCAGCAGGGGGCCAACTAATGAAAAACTGTTTTTT. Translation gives CASSRGPTNEKLFF.

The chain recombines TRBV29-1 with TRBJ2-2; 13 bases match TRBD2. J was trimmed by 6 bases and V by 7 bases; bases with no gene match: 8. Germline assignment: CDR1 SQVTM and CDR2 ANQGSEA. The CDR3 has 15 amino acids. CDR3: CSAQLAGGPPGELFF. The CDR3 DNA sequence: TGCAGCGCTCAACTAGCGGGAGGGCCCCCCGGGGAGCTGTTTTTT.

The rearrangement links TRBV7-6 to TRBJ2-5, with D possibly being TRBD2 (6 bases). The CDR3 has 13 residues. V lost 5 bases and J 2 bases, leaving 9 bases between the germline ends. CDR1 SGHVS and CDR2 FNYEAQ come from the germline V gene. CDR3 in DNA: TGTGCCAGCAGCGCGGGACTGCAAGAGACCCAGTACTTC. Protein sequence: CASSAGLQETQYF.

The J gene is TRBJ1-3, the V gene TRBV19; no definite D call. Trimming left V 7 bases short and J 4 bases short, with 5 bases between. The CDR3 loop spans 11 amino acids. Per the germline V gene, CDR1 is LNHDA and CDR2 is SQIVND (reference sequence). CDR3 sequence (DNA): TGTGCCAGTACCAGAGGAAACACCATATATTTT. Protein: CASTRGNTIYF.

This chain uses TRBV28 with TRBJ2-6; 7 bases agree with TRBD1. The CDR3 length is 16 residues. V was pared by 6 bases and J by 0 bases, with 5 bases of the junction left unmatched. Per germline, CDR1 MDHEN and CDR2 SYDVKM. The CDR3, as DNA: TGTGCCAGCAGCGGGACAGTCCTCTCTGGGGCCAACGTCCTGACTTTC. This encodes CASSGTVLSGANVLTF.

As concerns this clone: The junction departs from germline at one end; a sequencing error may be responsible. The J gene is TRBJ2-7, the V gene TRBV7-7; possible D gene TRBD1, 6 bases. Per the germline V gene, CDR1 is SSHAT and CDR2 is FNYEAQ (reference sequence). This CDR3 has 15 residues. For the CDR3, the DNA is TGTGCTAGCAGCTTAGTTCGGGACAACCCCTACGAGCAGTACTTC. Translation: CASSLVRDNPYEQYF.

CDR3: CASSDGGRVAYEQYF. CDR3 in DNA: TGTGCCAGCAGCGACGGGGGGAGGGTGGCCTACGAGCAGTACTTC. The genes are TRBV6-6 and TRBJ2-7; 7 bases fit TRBD2. The germline V gene has CDR1 MNHNY and CDR2 SVGAGI (reference sequence). This CDR3 spans 15 amino acids. V lost 6 bases and J lost 2; bases outside the gene matches: 10.

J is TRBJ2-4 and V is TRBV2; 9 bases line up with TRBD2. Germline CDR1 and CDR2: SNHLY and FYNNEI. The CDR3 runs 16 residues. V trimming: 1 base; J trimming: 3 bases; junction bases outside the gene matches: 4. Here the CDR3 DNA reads TGTGCCAGCAGTGAAGGTGTAGCGGGGGACAAAAACATTCAGTACTTC. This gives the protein CASSEGVAGDKNIQYF.

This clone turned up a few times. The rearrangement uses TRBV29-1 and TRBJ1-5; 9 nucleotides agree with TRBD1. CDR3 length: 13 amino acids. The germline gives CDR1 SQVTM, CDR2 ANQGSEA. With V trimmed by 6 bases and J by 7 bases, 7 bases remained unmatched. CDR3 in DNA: TGCAGCGTGTCACAGGGGGCCCGGCAGCCCCAGCATTTT. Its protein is CSVSQGARQPQHF.

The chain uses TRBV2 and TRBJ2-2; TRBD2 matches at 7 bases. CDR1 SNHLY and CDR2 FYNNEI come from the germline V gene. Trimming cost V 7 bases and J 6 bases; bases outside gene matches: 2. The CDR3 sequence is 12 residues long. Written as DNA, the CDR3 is TGTGCCAGCAAAGGGAGGGCCGGGGAGCTGTTTTTT. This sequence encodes CASKGRAGELFF.

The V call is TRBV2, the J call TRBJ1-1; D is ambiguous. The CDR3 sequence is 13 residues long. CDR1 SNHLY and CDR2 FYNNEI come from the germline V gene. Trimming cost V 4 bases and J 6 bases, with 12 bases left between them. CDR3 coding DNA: TGTGCCAGCAGTGTTGGGCCCGTCTCTGAAGCTTTCTTT. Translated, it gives CASSVGPVSEAFF.

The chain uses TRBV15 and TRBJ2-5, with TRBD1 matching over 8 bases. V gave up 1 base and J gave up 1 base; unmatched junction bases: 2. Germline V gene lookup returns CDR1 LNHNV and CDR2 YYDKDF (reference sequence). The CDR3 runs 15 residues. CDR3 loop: CATSRAGQGQETQYF. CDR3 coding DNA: TGTGCCACCAGCAGAGCAGGACAGGGCCAAGAGACCCAGTACTTC.